This T cell receptor (beta chain) derives from a study of CD8 T cells in ankylosing spondylitis (TCRdb year 2017). In terms of the full investigation: T cell receptor beta repertoires were profiled in healthy donors and ankylosing spondylitis patients so that disease-linked TCR variants could be found. The full study cohort comprised 25 ankylosing spondylitis patients and approximately 100 healthy donors. Samples of peripheral blood were taken, and for ankylosing spondylitis patients, synovial fluid was collected as well.

Looking up the germline V gene (reference sequence) yields CDR1 MNHEY and CDR2 SMNVEV. The CDR3 measures 15 amino acids from cysteine to phenylalanine. Only the CDR3 portion is preserved as DNA: 45 bases, with reading frame beginning at the first base. To note about this clonotype: The antigen it binds to is not known. The junction shows a germline mismatch at one end, possibly a read error.

Study-level results and caveats: A TCR beta motif of about eight highly homologous amino acid variants appeared characteristic of blood from ankylosing spondylitis patients. In peripheral blood, the disease-linked clones were found at relatively low frequencies and had a CD8+ phenotype. Some of the motif variants had been reported before in the synovial fluid and blood of reactive arthritis patients, a finding that suggests common disease-initiation mechanisms. The disease-linked clones were reported as significantly enriched in matched synovial fluid samples from ankylosing spondylitis patients.

This sample was sequenced with an Illumina HiSeq 2500. Quantitative 5'-RACE with molecular barcodes was used to prepare TCR beta libraries. As for how the authors treated the data: A new computational method, built on a probabilistic model of VDJ rearrangement, was used to identify disease-linked TCR variants. TCRdb's own reprocessing of the public reads used fastp at Q25 and MiXCR and kept productive beta chains. Every entry covers one CDR3 protein and lists the most common genes and DNA from its rows. The V and J calls reflect TCRdb's pipeline rather than the authors' work. This sample comprises just under 550,000 distinct CDR3 sequences, over 9.5% of them detected only once. 6.8% of the sample comes from the top ten.

The sample taken for sequencing was blood, either unsorted or a sorted T cell fraction (not recorded which). The V and J segments used are TRBV27 and TRBJ2-1; the D gene is perhaps TRBD2, from 6 matching bases. This TCR derives from a male donor with ankylosing spondylitis. The CDR3 here reads CDSSSSDPSYNEQFF. The nucleotide sequence reads as follows: TGTGACAGCAGTTCTAGCGATCCTTCCTACAATGAGCAGTTCTTC.